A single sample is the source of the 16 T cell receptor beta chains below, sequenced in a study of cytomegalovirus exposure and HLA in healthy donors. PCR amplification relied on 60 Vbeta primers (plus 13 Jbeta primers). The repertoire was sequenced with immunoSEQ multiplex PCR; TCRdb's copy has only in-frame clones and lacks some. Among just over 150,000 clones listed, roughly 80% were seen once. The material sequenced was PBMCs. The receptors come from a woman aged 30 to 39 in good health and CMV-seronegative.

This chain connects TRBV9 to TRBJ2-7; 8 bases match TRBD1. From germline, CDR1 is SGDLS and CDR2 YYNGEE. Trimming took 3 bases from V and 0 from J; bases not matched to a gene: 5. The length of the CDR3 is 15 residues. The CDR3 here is CASSEGTGSSYEQYF. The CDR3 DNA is TGTGCCAGCAGCGAGGGGACAGGTAGCTCCTACGAGCAGTACTTC.

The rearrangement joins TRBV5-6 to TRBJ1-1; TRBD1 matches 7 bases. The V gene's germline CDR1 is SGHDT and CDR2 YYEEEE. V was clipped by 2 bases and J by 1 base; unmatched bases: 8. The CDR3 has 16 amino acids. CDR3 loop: CASSFKTGSSNTEAFF. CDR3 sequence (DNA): TGTGCCAGCAGCTTTAAGACAGGGAGCTCGAACACTGAAGCTTTCTTT.

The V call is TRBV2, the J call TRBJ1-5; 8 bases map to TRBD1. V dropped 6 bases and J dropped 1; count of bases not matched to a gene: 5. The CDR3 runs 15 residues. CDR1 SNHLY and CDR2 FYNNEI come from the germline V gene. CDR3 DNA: TGTGCCAGCAGGGACGGACAGGGAAGCAATCAGCCCCAGCATTTT. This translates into CASRDGQGSNQPQHF.

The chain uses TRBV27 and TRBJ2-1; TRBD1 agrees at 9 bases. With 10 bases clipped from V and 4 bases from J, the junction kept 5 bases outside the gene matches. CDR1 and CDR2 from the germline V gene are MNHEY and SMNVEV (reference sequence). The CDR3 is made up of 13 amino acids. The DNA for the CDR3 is TGTGCCACCCTGGACAGGGGATACAATGAGCAGTTCTTC. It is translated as CATLDRGYNEQFF.

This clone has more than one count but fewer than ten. In DNA, the CDR3 is TGTGCCAGCAGTGTGGGCGCCAATCAGCCCCAGCATTTT. Amino acids: CASSVGANQPQHF. This chain links TRBV2 with TRBJ1-5; D not resolved. The CDR3 has 13 amino acids. Trimming took 4 bases from V and 3 from J, leaving 7 bases between them. Germline CDR1 SNHLY, CDR2 FYNNEI.

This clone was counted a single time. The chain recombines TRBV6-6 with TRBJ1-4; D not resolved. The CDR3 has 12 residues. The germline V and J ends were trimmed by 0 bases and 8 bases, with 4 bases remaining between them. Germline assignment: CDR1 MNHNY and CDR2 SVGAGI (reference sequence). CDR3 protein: CASSYSREKLFF. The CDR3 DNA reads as TGTGCCAGCAGTTACTCGCGCGAAAAACTGTTTTTT.

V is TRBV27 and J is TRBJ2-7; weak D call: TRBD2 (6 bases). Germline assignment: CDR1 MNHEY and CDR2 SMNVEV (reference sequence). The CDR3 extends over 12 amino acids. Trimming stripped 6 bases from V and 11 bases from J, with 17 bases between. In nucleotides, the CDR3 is TGTGCCAGCAGGACCTCCGGGGGAAGGAAGTACTTC. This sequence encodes CASRTSGGRKYF.

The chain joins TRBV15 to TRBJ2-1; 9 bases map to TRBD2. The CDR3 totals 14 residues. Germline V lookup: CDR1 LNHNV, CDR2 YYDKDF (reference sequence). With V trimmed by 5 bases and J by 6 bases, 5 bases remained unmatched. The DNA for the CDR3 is TGTGCCACCAGCGTCGGGACTAGCATCAATGAGCAGTTCTTC. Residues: CATSVGTSINEQFF.

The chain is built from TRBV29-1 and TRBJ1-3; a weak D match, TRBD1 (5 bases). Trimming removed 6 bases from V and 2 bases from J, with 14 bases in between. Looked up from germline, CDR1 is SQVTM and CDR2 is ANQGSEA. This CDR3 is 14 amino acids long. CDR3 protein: CSVVQGVTGNTIYF. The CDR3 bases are TGCAGCGTCGTGCAGGGCGTCACTGGAAACACCATATATTTT. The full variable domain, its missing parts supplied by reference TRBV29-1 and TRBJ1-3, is SAVISQKPSRDICQRGTSLTIQCQVDSQVTMMFWYRQQPGQSLTLIATANQGSEATYESGFVIDKFPISRPNLTFSTLTVSNMSPEDSSIYLCSVVQGVTGNTIYFGEGSWLTVV.

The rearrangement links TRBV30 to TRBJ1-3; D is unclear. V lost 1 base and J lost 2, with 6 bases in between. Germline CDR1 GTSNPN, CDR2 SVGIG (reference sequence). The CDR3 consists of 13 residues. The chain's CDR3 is CAWSDEAGNTIYF. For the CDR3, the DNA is TGTGCCTGGAGTGATGAGGCTGGAAACACCATATATTTT.

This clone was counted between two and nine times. As DNA, the CDR3 is TGCGCCAGCAACGCAGGACAGGGAAGAGCTTTCTTT. This sequence encodes CASNAGQGRAFF. J is TRBJ1-1 and V is TRBV4-1, with 8 bases lining up with TRBD1. CDR3 length: 12 amino acids. CDR1 is MGHRA, CDR2 YSYEKL, per germline. The ends lost 7 bases at V and 10 bases at J; junction bases unmatched: 8.

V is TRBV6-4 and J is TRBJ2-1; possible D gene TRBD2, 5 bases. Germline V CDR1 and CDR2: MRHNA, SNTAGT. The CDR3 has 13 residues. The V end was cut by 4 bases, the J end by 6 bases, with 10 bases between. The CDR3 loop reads CASSGGAINEQFF. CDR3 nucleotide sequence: TGTGCCAGCAGTGGGGGAGCAATCAATGAGCAGTTCTTC.

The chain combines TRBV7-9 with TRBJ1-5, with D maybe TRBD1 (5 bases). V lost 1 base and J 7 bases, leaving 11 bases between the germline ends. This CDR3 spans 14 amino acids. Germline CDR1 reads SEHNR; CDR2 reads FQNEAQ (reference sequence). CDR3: CASSLGRDVQPQHF. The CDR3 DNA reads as TGTGCCAGCAGCTTAGGCAGGGATGTGCAGCCCCAGCATTTT.

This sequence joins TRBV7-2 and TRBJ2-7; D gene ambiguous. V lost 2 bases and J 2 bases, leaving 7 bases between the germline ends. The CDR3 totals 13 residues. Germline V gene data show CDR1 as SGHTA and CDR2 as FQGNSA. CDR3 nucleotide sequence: TGTGCCAGCAGCTTACAAAGAGCCTACGAGCAGTACTTC. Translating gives CASSLQRAYEQYF.

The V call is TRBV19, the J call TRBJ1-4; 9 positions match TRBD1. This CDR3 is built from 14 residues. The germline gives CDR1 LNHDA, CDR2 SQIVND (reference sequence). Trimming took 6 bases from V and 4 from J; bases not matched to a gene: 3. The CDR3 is CASRHRGLNEKLFF. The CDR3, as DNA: TGTGCCAGTAGGCACAGGGGGCTTAATGAAAAACTGTTTTTT.

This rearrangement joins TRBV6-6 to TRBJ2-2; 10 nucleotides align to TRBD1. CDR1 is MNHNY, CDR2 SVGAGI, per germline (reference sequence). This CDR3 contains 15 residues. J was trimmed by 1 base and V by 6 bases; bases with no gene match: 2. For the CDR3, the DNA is TGTGCCAGCAGACGGGACAGGGGGAACACCGGGGAGCTGTTTTTT. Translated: CASRRDRGNTGELFF.